Shown below are 31 T cell receptor beta chains from a single sample sequenced in a study of T cell clonality in common variable immunodeficiency. Profiled with immunoSEQ multiplex PCR; TCRdb holds only in-frame clones, not every one. The specimen gives 40,000 to 45,000 clones without singletons; the ten biggest hold about 0.7%. The sequenced sample was peripheral blood mononuclear cells. The receptors here all came from a person aged 18 to 69 in good health.

This clone has more than one count but fewer than ten. CDR3 residues: CASSSASYEQYF. The covered CDR3 bases are TGCGCCAGCAGCTCCGCCAGCTACGAG. The V and J genes are TRBV5-1 and TRBJ2-7; D gene unclear. The read terminates 3 residues before the CDR3 end, so the remaining end is supplied by the germline J gene. Trimming left V 3 bases short and J 3 bases short, with 7 bases between. CDR1 SGHRS and CDR2 YFSETQ come from the germline V gene. The CDR3 has 12 amino acids. The full variable domain, rest sourced from reference TRBV5-1 and TRBJ2-7, is KAGVTQTPRYLIKTRGQQVTLSCSPISGHRSVSWYQQTPGQGLQFLFEYFSETQRNKGNFPGRFSGRQFSNSRSEMNVSTLELGDSALYLCASSSASYEQYFGPGTRLTVT.

This clone has a count of ten or more. The sequenced part of the CDR3 DNA is TGTGCCTCCGGGCGGCGGGAGGGCACCGGGGAG. It is translated as CASGRREGTGE. The whole CDR3 sequence reads CASGRREGTGELFF. The chain links TRBV7-6 to TRBJ2-2; 9 bases agree with TRBD2. Sequencing ends 3 residues short of the CDR3 end; the germline J gene provides the rest. Germline V gene data show CDR1 as SGHVS and CDR2 as FNYEAQ. The CDR3 covers 14 residues. After removal of 11 bases from V and 4 bases from J, the junction contained 8 bases not matched to a gene.

This clone was counted ten times or more. The CDR3 end lies 3 residues beyond the end of the read and is filled in from the germline J gene. The rearrangement links TRBV18 to TRBJ2-7; D gene uncertain. The CDR3 is made up of 13 amino acids. CDR1 is KGHSH, CDR2 LQKENI, per germline. Trimming took 3 bases from V and 6 from J, leaving 12 bases between them. The CDR3 DNA, read in part, is TGTGCCAGCTCACCGGAGACATTGGGCGAG. It translates to CASSPETLGE. The complete CDR3 reads CASSPETLGEQYF.

There are many counts of this clone. The CDR3 goes on 3 residues after the read ends, and that part is filled in from the germline J gene. This chain uses TRBV5-6 with TRBJ2-1, with 7 positions matching TRBD2. V trimming: 0 bases; J trimming: 4 bases; junction bases outside the gene matches: 4. The CDR3 loop spans 15 amino acids. Germline assignment: CDR1 SGHDT and CDR2 YYEEEE. CDR3 DNA, as far as it was read: TGTGCCAGCAGCTTGGGATGGGGGGGATACAATGAG. It translates to CASSLGWGGYNE. The whole CDR3 protein reads CASSLGWGGYNEQFF.

Ten or more counts support this clone. CDR3 protein: CASSELAENTDTQYF. CDR3 DNA, as far as it was read: TGTGCCAGCAGTGAATTAGCGGAGAACACAGATACG. The rearrangement uses TRBV6-1 and TRBJ2-3; the D gene is possibly TRBD2 (6 bases). The read gets to within 3 residues of the CDR3 end, and the germline J gene fills in the rest. CDR1 MNHNS and CDR2 SASEGT come from the germline V gene. The germline V and J ends were trimmed by 2 bases and 2 bases, with 11 bases remaining between them. The CDR3 length is 15 residues.

Ten or more counts support this clone. The missing CDR3 end, 3 residues past where the read stops, is filled in from the germline J gene. The chain joins TRBV29-1 to TRBJ1-2, with D tentatively TRBD1 (6 bases). Trimming shortened V by 7 bases and J by 4 bases, and 16 bases separated the two germline ends. This CDR3 region has 13 residues. Germline CDR1 and CDR2: SQVTM and ANQGSEA. The CDR3 sequence: CSASDRQLYGYTF. The sequenced part of the CDR3 DNA is TGCAGCGCCAGTGACAGGCAACTCTATGGC.

In this sample, this clone turned up many times. The read finishes 3 residues shy of the CDR3 end, and the germline J gene is used to complete it. V usage is TRBV18 and J usage is TRBJ1-2; possible D gene TRBD1, 6 bases. In germline, CDR1 is KGHSH, CDR2 LQKENI. The CDR3 contains 14 residues. The covered CDR3 bases are TGTGCCAGCTCGCCCGGGGCGACAGGAGGGGTC. Amino acids: CASSPGATGGV. The full CDR3 protein reads CASSPGATGGVYTF.

This clone was counted ten times or more. The read ends 3 residues shy of where the CDR3 ends; the end is completed using the germline J gene. This sequence joins TRBV7-2 and TRBJ1-3; D may be TRBD1 (5 bases). Trimming pared 5 bases from V and 9 bases from J, leaving 17 bases between. Per germline, CDR1 SGHTA and CDR2 FQGNSA. The CDR3 runs 14 residues. CDR3 bases read: TGTGCCAGCAGCCCCCCGGGGGGGGGTGGCACC. Protein sequence: CASSPPGGGGT. The whole CDR3 sequence is CASSPPGGGGTIYF.

This clone was seen many times. The read stops 3 residues short of the end of the CDR3; the missing end is completed from the germline J gene. The chain links TRBV18 to TRBJ2-1; D remains ambiguous. Trimming stripped 3 bases from V and 1 base from J, with 4 bases between. The CDR3 has 13 residues. The germline gives CDR1 KGHSH, CDR2 LQKENI. CDR3 residues: CASSPFSYNEQFF. The part of the CDR3 DNA that was read is TGTGCCAGCTCACCCTTTTCCTACAATGAG.

The sample holds many counts of this clone. Read sequence stops 3 residues before the CDR3 end, and the germline J gene provides the missing end. The gene calls are TRBV5-1 and TRBJ2-1; TRBD2 might be the D (7 bases). The germline V gene encodes CDR1 SGHRS and CDR2 YFSETQ. Deletions cut 7 bases from V and 6 bases from J, with 11 bases between. This CDR3 contains 12 residues. The sequenced CDR3 bases are TGCGCCAGCGAGGGAGGGGGCAATGAG. As protein: CASEGGGNE. The CDR3, in full, reads CASEGGGNEQFF.

The sample holds many counts of this clone. The read terminates 3 residues ahead of where the CDR3 ends, so the germline J gene completes it. This chain connects TRBV29-1 to TRBJ2-3; 9 bases match TRBD1. CDR1 is SQVTM, CDR2 ANQGSEA, per germline. V was clipped by 5 bases and J by 4 bases; unmatched bases: 19. The CDR3 has 18 residues. The sequenced CDR3 bases are TGCAGCGTTAGGGGCCGGGACAGGGAGGACTTGAATCCAGATACG. It is translated as CSVRGRDREDLNPDT. The entire CDR3 protein is CSVRGRDREDLNPDTQYF.

The table lists this clone with many counts. Sequencing ends 3 residues short of the CDR3 end; the germline J gene provides the rest. V usage is TRBV5-1 and J usage is TRBJ1-4; D is perhaps TRBD1 (6 bases). Trimming removed 0 bases at V and 10 bases at J, with 16 bases between. The CDR3 covers 15 residues. CDR1 SGHRS and CDR2 YFSETQ come from the germline V gene. The CDR3 here is CASSLVGGGQGKLFF. The sequenced CDR3 bases are TGCGCCAGCAGCTTGGTTGGTGGGGGCCAGGGAAAA. Supplemented by reference TRBV5-1 and TRBJ1-4, the full variable domain reads KAGVTQTPRYLIKTRGQQVTLSCSPISGHRSVSWYQQTPGQGLQFLFEYFSETQRNKGNFPGRFSGRQFSNSRSEMNVSTLELGDSALYLCASSLVGGGQGKLFFGSGTQLSVL.

This clone was seen at least ten times. Read coverage stops 3 residues before the CDR3 terminus; the germline J gene supplies the remainder. The rearrangement uses TRBV20-1 and TRBJ2-1, with TRBD2 matching 13 bases. V lost 6 bases to trimming and J lost 1 base; unmatched junction nucleotides: 6. Looked up from germline, CDR1 is DFQATT and CDR2 is SNEGSKA (reference sequence). This CDR3 comprises 16 residues. The chain's CDR3 is CSADGTSGESYNEQFF. The CDR3 DNA, read in part, is TGCAGTGCCGATGGGACTAGCGGGGAATCCTACAATGAG.

This clone was seen many times. CDR3 in amino acids: CASSLVGQATDTQYF. CDR3 bases read: TGCGCCAGCAGCTTGGTCGGACAGGCAACAGATACG. J is TRBJ2-3 and V is TRBV5-1, with TRBD1 matching 7 bases. Read coverage stops 3 residues before the CDR3 terminus; the germline J gene supplies the remainder. The CDR3 has 15 amino acids. The V segment lost 0 bases and the J segment 3 bases; nucleotides outside the gene matches: 4. The germline V gene has CDR1 SGHRS and CDR2 YFSETQ.

There are many counts of this clone. The observed sequence ends 3 residues before the CDR3 terminus, with the missing tail filled in from the germline J gene. V usage is TRBV11-3 and J usage is TRBJ1-1; D is undetermined. Trimming removed 6 bases at V and 1 base at J, with 15 bases between. In germline, CDR1 is SGHNT, CDR2 YENEEA. CDR3 size: 15 residues. CDR3 bases read: TGTGCCAGCAGTAAACGAGGTGATCCGAACACTGAA. It is translated as CASSKRGDPNTE. The whole CDR3 is CASSKRGDPNTEAFF.

In its sample, this clone was seen many times. The read ends 3 residues before the CDR3 terminus; that terminus is restored from the germline J gene. This chain joins TRBV7-3 and TRBJ2-3; 9 bases line up with TRBD1. This CDR3 comprises 14 residues. V was clipped by 5 bases and J by 4 bases; unmatched bases: 4. From germline, CDR1 is SGHTA and CDR2 FQGTGA. This chain's CDR3 is CASSRQGGPDTQYF. The CDR3 bases that were read are TGTGCCAGCAGCAGACAGGGGGGGCCAGATACG.

Ten or more counts support this clone. The CDR3 is cut off 3 residues early in the read; its end comes from the germline J gene. This sample includes further DNA sequences coding for the same CDR3. The V and J genes are TRBV19 and TRBJ2-5, with 10 nucleotides matching TRBD2. Trimming took 3 bases from V and 5 from J; bases not matched to a gene: 6. Germline CDR1 LNHDA, CDR2 SQIVND (reference sequence). The CDR3 extends over 15 amino acids. CDR3 DNA, as far as it was read: TGTGCCAGTAGTATCCCTAGCGGGGGACAGGAGACC. Encoded protein: CASSIPSGGQET. The CDR3, in full, reads CASSIPSGGQETQYF.

In this sample, this clone turned up many times. The CDR3 is cut off 3 residues early in the read; its end comes from the germline J gene. The chain links TRBV9 to TRBJ2-1, with TRBD2 matching over 15 bases. Trimming took 0 bases from V and 1 from J; bases not matched to a gene: 5. Germline CDR1 SGDLS, CDR2 YYNGEE. The CDR3 sequence is 19 residues long. The CDR3 DNA, read in part, is TGTGCCAGCAGCGTAGCGGGACTAGCGGGAGGTGGGTCCTACAATGAG. This codes for CASSVAGLAGGGSYNE. The complete CDR3 protein is CASSVAGLAGGGSYNEQFF.

This clone was recorded many times. The read finishes 3 residues shy of the CDR3 end, and the germline J gene is used to complete it. V gene TRBV12-3 or TRBV12-4 combines with J gene TRBJ1-1; tentative D call: TRBD1 (5 bases). The CDR3 spans 15 residues. The V gene lost 7 bases and the J gene lost 0 bases, with 15 bases spanning the gap. CDR3 amino acids: CASTLGGVMNTEAFF. CDR3 DNA, as far as it was read: TGTGCCAGCACCCTCGGGGGGGTGATGAACACTGAA.

In its sample, this clone was seen many times. Read coverage stops 3 residues before the CDR3 terminus; the germline J gene supplies the remainder. The chain carries TRBV24-1 and TRBJ2-5; no reliable D call. V was shortened by 1 base and J by 5 bases, with 10 bases between the two germline ends. The CDR3 length is 14 residues. CDR1 is KGHDR, CDR2 SFDVKD, per germline. Here the CDR3 reads CATSDLPPRETQYF. The CDR3 DNA, read in part, is TGTGCCACCAGTGATTTACCCCCCCGGGAGACC.

This clone came up many times. The read ends 3 residues shy of where the CDR3 ends; the end is completed using the germline J gene. The chain employs TRBV7-9 and TRBJ1-6; tentatively, D is TRBD1 (5 bases). CDR1 SEHNR and CDR2 FQNEAQ come from the germline V gene (reference sequence). Trimming stripped 2 bases from V and 5 bases from J, with 7 bases between. The CDR3 is 14 amino acids. CDR3: CASSLRQNNSPLHF. The sequenced CDR3 bases are TGTGCCAGCAGCTTAAGACAGAATAATTCACCC.

This clone has at least ten counts. Read coverage stops 3 residues before the CDR3 terminus; the germline J gene supplies the remainder. The chain combines TRBV5-1 with TRBJ2-5; 9 nucleotides align to TRBD2. The CDR3 extends over 18 amino acids. V shed 0 bases and J 1 base; nucleotides not matched to a gene: 10. The germline CDR1 and CDR2 sequences are SGHRS and YFSETQ. The CDR3 DNA, read in part, is TGCGCCAGCAGCTTGGCCGCGGGGCTAGCGGGATTCCAAGAGACC. Its protein product is CASSLAAGLAGFQET. The entire CDR3 sequence reads CASSLAAGLAGFQETQYF.

In this sample, this clone turned up many times. The CDR3 extends 3 residues past the end of the read, so its final part is completed from the germline J gene. The chain recombines TRBV5-8 with TRBJ2-3; 9 nucleotides line up with TRBD1. The CDR3 is made up of 15 amino acids. The germline V gene has CDR1 SGHTS and CDR2 YDEGEE. Trimming took 6 bases from V and 4 from J; bases not matched to a gene: 9. CDR3 in amino acids: CASILDRGGADTQYF. The covered CDR3 bases are TGTGCCAGCATCCTGGACAGGGGAGGGGCAGATACG.

This clone was seen many times. The read gets to within 3 residues of the CDR3 end, and the germline J gene fills in the rest. V is TRBV14 and J is TRBJ2-3, with TRBD2 matching 11 bases. The CDR3 loop spans 18 amino acids. Germline CDR1 SGHDN, CDR2 FVKESK. J gave up 3 bases and V 2 bases, and 10 bases lay outside the gene matches. The CDR3 loop reads CASSQLSGGAFMTDTQYF. The covered CDR3 bases are TGTGCCAGCAGCCAACTTAGCGGGGGGGCCTTCATGACAGATACG.

Many counts were recorded for this clone. The CDR3 end falls 3 residues outside the read, so it is completed with the germline J gene. The V call is TRBV7-2, the J call TRBJ1-2; tentative D call: TRBD1 (5 bases). This CDR3 has 15 amino acids. V lost 6 bases to trimming and J lost 0 bases, with 14 bases between them. The V gene's germline CDR1 is SGHTA and CDR2 FQGNSA. The CDR3 here is CASSRGGLTNYGYTF. The CDR3 bases that were read are TGTGCCAGCAGTCGTGGGGGGTTAACTAACTATGGC.

This clone was seen many times. The CDR3 reads CASSPDARRGNTIYF. Partial CDR3 DNA: TGTGCCAGCAGCCCCGACGCTAGACGAGGAAACACC. This chain joins TRBV28 and TRBJ1-3; D unclear. Read data end 3 residues before the CDR3 end; the end is taken from the germline J gene. Trimming left V 6 bases short and J 4 bases short, with 16 bases between. Per germline, CDR1 MDHEN and CDR2 SYDVKM. This CDR3 region has 15 residues.

This clone was seen many times. The CDR3 end is not reached by the read, which stops 3 residues before it; the germline J gene fills it in. J is TRBJ2-1 and V is TRBV20-1; D uncertain. V gave up 3 bases and J gave up 3 bases, with 12 bases separating them. CDR1 is DFQATT and CDR2 is SNEGSKA in the germline V gene (reference sequence). This CDR3 has 14 residues. CDR3 DNA (partial): TGCAGTGCTAGTAGTCCTAGAGACTACAATGAG. Translating gives CSASSPRDYNE. The entire CDR3 protein reads CSASSPRDYNEQFF.

This clone came up many times. The read ends 3 residues before the CDR3 terminus; that terminus is restored from the germline J gene. The rearrangement links TRBV30 to TRBJ2-5; TRBD1 matches at 10 bases. Germline CDR1 reads GTSNPN; CDR2 reads SVGIG (reference sequence). There are 14 residues in the CDR3. V gave up 5 bases and J gave up 5 bases; unmatched junction bases: 8. The CDR3 DNA, read in part, is TGTGCCTGGGGTACCGGGACAGGGGAGGAGACC. Translated, it gives CAWGTGTGEET. The whole CDR3 sequence reads CAWGTGTGEETQYF.

The sample holds many counts of this clone. The CDR3 is cut off 3 residues early in the read; its end comes from the germline J gene. V gene TRBV19 combines with J gene TRBJ1-1; 7 bases match TRBD1. The length of the CDR3 is 15 residues. CDR1 LNHDA and CDR2 SQIVND come from the germline V gene (reference sequence). V gave up 5 bases and J gave up 1 base; unmatched junction bases: 7. The sequenced part of the CDR3 DNA is TGTGCCAGTAGTGGACCCGGGACAGCGAACACTGAA. Residues: CASSGPGTANTE. The whole CDR3 sequence reads CASSGPGTANTEAFF.

The sample holds many counts of this clone. The CDR3 end falls 3 residues outside the read, so it is completed with the germline J gene. The rearrangement uses TRBV20-1 and TRBJ2-1, with a possible D match to TRBD2 (6 bases). The ends were cut back, 0 bases at V and 6 bases at J, with 15 bases in the middle. In germline, CDR1 is DFQATT, CDR2 SNEGSKA (reference sequence). The CDR3 has 15 residues. The part of the CDR3 DNA that was read is TGCAGTGCTAGAGATAGGAAACTAGCTCTCAATGAG. Protein sequence: CSARDRKLALNE. The whole CDR3 region reads CSARDRKLALNEQFF.

This clone was seen ten or more times. The CDR3 end is not reached by the read, which stops 3 residues before it; the germline J gene fills it in. The chain has TRBV2 and TRBJ2-2, with D hard to call. Germline assignment: CDR1 SNHLY and CDR2 FYNNEI. CDR3 size: 12 residues. Trimming pared 6 bases from V and 1 base from J, leaving 3 bases between. CDR3 in amino acids: CASRQNTGELFF. Incomplete CDR3 DNA: TGTGCCAGCAGACAGAACACCGGGGAG.